A selection of T cell receptor beta chains follows, all from one sample in a study of technical replicates of blood from four donors. The repertoire was sequenced with immunoSEQ multiplex PCR; TCRdb's copy has only in-frame clones and lacks some. The sample lists about 87,000 clones, approximately 95% occurring once. The source material was T cells isolated from PBMCs. Receptors originate from a human donor in good health. Each CDR3 is given with its conserved first and last residue. A D gene is named only where the DNA matches it firmly. Some rows have no size entry. The others give once, few or many, or a class for an expanded clone.

>TRBV4-3|TRBJ2-7|.|once
TGCGCCAGCAGCCAAGACCGGGACAACCTTTACGAGCAGTACTTC
CASSQDRDNLYEQYF
>TRBV15|TRBJ2-2|.|.
TGTGCCACCAACCCGACAGTTCCCGGGGAGCTGTTTTTT
CATNPTVPGELFF
>TRBV10-1|TRBJ1-2|TRBD1|.
TGCGCCAGCAATCACAGGGGGCTTGGGTATGGCTACACCTTC
CASNHRGLGYGYTF
>TRBV6-8|TRBJ2-7|TRBD2|.
TGTGCCACCTTCGACCCTAGCGGGTCCTACGAGCAGTACTTC
CATFDPSGSYEQYF
>TRBV4-1|TRBJ2-7|TRBD1|.
TGCGCCAGCAGCCAAGTACAGGGGAGTTGGTACGAGCAGTACTTC
CASSQVQGSWYEQYF
>TRBV30|TRBJ2-7|TRBD1|.
TGTGCCTGGAGTGTCGGGACAGGTAGCCACGAGCAGTACTTC
CAWSVGTGSHEQYF
>TRBV6-5|TRBJ2-1|TRBD2|.
TGTGCCAGCAGTTCAGCTAGCCTAGCGGGAAATGAGCAGTTCTTC
CASSSASLAGNEQFF
>TRBV27|TRBJ2-7|TRBD1|.
TGTGCCAGCAGTTTCCTTCCGGGACAGTCCCTGGGGGAGCAGTACTTC
CASSFLPGQSLGEQYF
>TRBV27|TRBJ2-7|.|.
TGTGCCAGCAGCCGCGGCACAGGAGCAGGGTACGAGCAGTACTTC
CASSRGTGAGYEQYF
>TRBV29-1|TRBJ2-1|TRBD2|.
TGCAGCGTTGAATTGGCAGCGGGAGACACCTACAATGAGCAGTTCTTC
CSVELAAGDTYNEQFF
>TRBV19|TRBJ1-1|TRBD1|.
TGTGCCAGTAGTACCGGACAGGGCGCGATGAACACTGAAGCTTTCTTT
CASSTGQGAMNTEAFF
>TRBV14|TRBJ2-7|.|.
TGTGCCTGTTCCTCTTTAGCCCCCTACGAGCAGTACTTC
CACSSLAPYEQYF
>TRBV7-2|TRBJ1-1|.|.
TGTGCCAGCAGCCTAATGGGACAGAACACTGAAGCTTTCTTT
CASSLMGQNTEAFF
>TRBV19|TRBJ2-3|.|.
TGTGCCAGTCAAGACACAAACACAGATACGCAGTATTTT
CASQDTNTDTQYF
>TRBV7-9|TRBJ2-7|TRBD2|.
TGTGCCAGCAGCCCCCGAGAGCGGGAGATCTCCTACGAGCAGTACTTC
CASSPREREISYEQYF
>TRBV13|TRBJ2-7|TRBD1|.
TGTGCCAGCAGCTTCCTTTTCCCGGAAGACAGGGGGATTAAAACCTACGAGCAGTACTTC
CASSFLFPEDRGIKTYEQYF
>TRBV30|TRBJ2-7|.|.
TGTGCCTGGAGTGTACAAAGGACATCCTACGAGCAGTACTTC
CAWSVQRTSYEQYF
>TRBV5-6|TRBJ2-5|TRBD2|.
TGTGCCAGCAGCCAGGCACTAGCGGGAGTGATGGGGGAGACCCAGTACTTC
CASSQALAGVMGETQYF
>TRBV27|TRBJ1-5|TRBD1|.
TGTGCCAGCAGTTTTTCACGACAGGGTAGCAATCAGCCCCAGCATTTT
CASSFSRQGSNQPQHF
>TRBV15|TRBJ2-1|TRBD2|.
TGTGCCACCAGCAGAGACGCGGGACTACCGGGCAATGAGCAGTTCTTC
CATSRDAGLPGNEQFF
>TRBV19|TRBJ2-7|.|.
TGTGCCAGTAAATCCGGGCCCGACAGTTCCTACGAGCAGTACTTC
CASKSGPDSSYEQYF
>TRBV5-4|TRBJ2-5|TRBD1|.
TGTGCCAGCAGCGCGAACCCCGGGACAGGAAAAGAGACCCAGTACTTC
CASSANPGTGKETQYF